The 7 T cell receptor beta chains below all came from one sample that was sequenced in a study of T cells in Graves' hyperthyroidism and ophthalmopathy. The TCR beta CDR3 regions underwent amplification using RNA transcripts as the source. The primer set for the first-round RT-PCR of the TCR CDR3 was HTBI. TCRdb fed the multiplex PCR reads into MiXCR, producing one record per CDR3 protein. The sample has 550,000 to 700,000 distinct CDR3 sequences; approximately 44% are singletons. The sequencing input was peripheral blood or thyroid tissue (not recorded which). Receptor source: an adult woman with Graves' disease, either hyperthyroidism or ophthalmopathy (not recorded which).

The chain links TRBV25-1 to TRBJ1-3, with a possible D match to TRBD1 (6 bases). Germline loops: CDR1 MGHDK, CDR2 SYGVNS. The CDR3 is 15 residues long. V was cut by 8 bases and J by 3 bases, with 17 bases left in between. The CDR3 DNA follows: TGTGCCAGCCAACCCTGGGGGGCGCGTGGAAACACCATATATTTT. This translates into CASQPWGARGNTIYF.

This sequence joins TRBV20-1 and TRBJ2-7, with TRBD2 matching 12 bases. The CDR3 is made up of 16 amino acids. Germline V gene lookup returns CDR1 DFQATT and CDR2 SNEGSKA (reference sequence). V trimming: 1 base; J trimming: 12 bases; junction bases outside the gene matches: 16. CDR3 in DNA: TGCAGTGCTAGAGTCTCGACTAGCGGGAGAATAGGTCCGGTGTACTTC. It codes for CSARVSTSGRIGPVYF.

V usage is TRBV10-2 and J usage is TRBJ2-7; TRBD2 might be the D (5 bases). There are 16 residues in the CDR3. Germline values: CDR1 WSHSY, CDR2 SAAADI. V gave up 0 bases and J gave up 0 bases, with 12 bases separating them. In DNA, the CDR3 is TGCGCCAGCAGTGAGTCGAAGCGGAAAGTCTCCTACGAGCAGTACTTC. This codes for CASSESKRKVSYEQYF.

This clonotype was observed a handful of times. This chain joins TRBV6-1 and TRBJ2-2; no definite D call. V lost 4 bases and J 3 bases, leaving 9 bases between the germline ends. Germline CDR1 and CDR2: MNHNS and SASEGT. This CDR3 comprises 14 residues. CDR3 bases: TGTGCCAGCAGTGTTCCGACGGACACCGGGGAGCTGTTTTTT. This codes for CASSVPTDTGELFF.

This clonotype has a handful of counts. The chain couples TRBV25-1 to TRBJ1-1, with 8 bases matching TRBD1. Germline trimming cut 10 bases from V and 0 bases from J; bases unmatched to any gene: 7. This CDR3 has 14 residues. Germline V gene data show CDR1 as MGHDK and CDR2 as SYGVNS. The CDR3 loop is CATTSDRVNTEAFF. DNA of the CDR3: TGTGCCACCACCTCGGACAGGGTGAACACTGAAGCTTTCTTT.

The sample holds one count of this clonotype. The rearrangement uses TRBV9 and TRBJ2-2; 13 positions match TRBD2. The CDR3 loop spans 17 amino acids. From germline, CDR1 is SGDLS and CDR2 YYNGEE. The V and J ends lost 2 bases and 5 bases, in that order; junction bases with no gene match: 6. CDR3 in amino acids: CASSVWGLAGWTGELFF. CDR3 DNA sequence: TGTGCCAGCAGCGTCTGGGGACTAGCGGGATGGACCGGGGAGCTGTTTTTT.

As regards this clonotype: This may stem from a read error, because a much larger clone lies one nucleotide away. The CDR3 DNA reads TGCAGTGCTAGATCGGGACAGGGCGTAAGCAATCAGCCCCAGCATTTT. Amino acid sequence: CSARSGQGVSNQPQHF. This sequence joins TRBV20-1 and TRBJ1-5; the match to TRBD1 covers 9 bases. In germline, CDR1 is DFQATT, CDR2 SNEGSKA (reference sequence). CDR3 size: 16 residues. The ends lost 2 bases at V and 1 base at J; junction bases unmatched: 6.